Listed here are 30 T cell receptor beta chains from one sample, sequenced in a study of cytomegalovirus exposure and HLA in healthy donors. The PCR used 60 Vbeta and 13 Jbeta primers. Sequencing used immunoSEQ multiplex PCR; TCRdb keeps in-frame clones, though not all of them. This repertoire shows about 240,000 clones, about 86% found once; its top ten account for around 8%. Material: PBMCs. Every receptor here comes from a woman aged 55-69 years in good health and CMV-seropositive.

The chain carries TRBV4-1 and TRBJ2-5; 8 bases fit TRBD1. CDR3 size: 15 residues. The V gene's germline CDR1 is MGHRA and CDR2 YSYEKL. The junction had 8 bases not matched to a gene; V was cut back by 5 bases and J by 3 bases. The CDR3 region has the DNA TGCGCCAGCAGCACCCAGGGGGCGACGAAAGAGACCCAGTACTTC. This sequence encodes CASSTQGATKETQYF.

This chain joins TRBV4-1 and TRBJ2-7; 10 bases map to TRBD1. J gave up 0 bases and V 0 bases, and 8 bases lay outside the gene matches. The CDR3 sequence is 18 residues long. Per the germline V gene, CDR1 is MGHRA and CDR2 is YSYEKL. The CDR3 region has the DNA TGCGCCAGCAGCCAAGATAGGGACAGGGGAGGGACCTCCTACGAGCAGTACTTC. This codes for CASSQDRDRGGTSYEQYF.

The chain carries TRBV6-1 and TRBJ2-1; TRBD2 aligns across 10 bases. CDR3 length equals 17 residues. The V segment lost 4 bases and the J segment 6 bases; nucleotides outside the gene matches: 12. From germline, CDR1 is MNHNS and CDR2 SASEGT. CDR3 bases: TGTGCCAGCAGTGTAGAGTCTAGCGGGAGAGGGCTCAATGAGCAGTTCTTC. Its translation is CASSVESSGRGLNEQFF.

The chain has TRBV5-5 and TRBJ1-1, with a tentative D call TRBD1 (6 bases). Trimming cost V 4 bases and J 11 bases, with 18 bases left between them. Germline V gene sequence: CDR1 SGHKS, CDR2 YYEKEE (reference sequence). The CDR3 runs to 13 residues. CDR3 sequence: CASSPITGLGAFF. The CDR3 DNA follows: TGTGCCAGCAGCCCCATCACAGGGTTAGGCGCTTTCTTT.

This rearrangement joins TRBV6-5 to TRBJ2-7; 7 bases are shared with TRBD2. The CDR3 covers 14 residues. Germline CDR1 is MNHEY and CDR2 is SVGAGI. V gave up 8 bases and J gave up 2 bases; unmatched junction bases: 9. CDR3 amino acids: CASGEGGVAYEQYF. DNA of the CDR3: TGTGCCAGCGGGGAGGGCGGTGTAGCCTACGAGCAGTACTTC.

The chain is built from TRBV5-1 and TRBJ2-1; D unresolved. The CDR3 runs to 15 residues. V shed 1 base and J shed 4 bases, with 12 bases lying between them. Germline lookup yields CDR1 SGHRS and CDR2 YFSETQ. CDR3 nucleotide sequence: TGCGCCAGCAGCTTGACGGGTCCAACTTACAATGAGCAGTTCTTC. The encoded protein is CASSLTGPTYNEQFF. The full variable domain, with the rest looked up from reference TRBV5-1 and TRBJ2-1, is KAGVTQTPRYLIKTRGQQVTLSCSPISGHRSVSWYQQTPGQGLQFLFEYFSETQRNKGNFPGRFSGRQFSNSRSEMNVSTLELGDSALYLCASSLTGPTYNEQFFGPGTRLTVL.

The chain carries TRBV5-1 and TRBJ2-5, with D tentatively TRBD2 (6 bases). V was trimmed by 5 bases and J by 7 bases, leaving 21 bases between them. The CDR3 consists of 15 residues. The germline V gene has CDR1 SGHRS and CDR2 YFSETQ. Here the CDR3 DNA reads TGCGCCAGCAGATCCAATAATTCCTGGAGGGGGACCCAGTACTTC. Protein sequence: CASRSNNSWRGTQYF.

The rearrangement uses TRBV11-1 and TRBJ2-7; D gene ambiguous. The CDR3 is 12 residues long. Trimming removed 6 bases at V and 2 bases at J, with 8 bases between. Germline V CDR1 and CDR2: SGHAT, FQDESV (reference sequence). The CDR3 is CASSSSAYEQYF. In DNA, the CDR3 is TGTGCCAGCAGTTCCAGTGCCTACGAGCAGTACTTC.

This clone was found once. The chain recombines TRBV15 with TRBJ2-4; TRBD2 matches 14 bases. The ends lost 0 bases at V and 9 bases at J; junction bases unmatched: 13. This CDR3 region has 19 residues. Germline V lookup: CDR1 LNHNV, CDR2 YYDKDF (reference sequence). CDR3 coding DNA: TGTGCCACCAGCAGAGATTCGAGACTAGCGGGAGGGCCATCCGGCATTCAGTACTTC. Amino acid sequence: CATSRDSRLAGGPSGIQYF.

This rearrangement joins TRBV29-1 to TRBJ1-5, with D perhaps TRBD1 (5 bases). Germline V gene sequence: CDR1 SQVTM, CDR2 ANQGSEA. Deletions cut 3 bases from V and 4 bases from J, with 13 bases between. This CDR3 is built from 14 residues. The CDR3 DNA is TGCAGCGTTGAGGGGGAGGGGAGTAATCAGCCCCAGCATTTT. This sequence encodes CSVEGEGSNQPQHF.

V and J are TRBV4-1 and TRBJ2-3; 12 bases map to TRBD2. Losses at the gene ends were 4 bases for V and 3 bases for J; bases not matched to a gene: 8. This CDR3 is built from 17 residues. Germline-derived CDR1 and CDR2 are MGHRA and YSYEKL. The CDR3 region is CASSRSASGRGTDTQYF. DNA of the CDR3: TGCGCCAGCAGCCGTTCGGCTAGCGGGAGGGGTACAGATACGCAGTATTTT.

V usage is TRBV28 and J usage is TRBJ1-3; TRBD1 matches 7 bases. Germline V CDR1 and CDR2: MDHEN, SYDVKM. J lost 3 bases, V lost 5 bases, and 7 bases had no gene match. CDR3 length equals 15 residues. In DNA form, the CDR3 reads TGTGCCAGCAGTAAGGGACAGACCTATGGAAACACCATATATTTT. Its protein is CASSKGQTYGNTIYF.

Here the CDR3 reads CASSPRTGIQGYTF. CDR3 in DNA: TGTGCCAGCAGCCCACGGACAGGGATTCAGGGCTACACCTTC. This rearrangement joins TRBV7-8 to TRBJ1-2, with TRBD1 matching 8 bases. This CDR3 spans 14 amino acids. The J segment lost 8 bases and the V segment lost 5 bases, leaving 10 bases of the junction unmatched. Germline V gene lookup returns CDR1 SGHVS and CDR2 FQNEAQ.

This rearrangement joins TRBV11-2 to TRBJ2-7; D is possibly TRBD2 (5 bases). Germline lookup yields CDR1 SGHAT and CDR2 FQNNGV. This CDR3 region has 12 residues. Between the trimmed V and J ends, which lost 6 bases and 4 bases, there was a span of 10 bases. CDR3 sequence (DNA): TGTGCCAGCAGTCAGTCGGGGTACGAGCAGTACTTC. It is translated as CASSQSGYEQYF.

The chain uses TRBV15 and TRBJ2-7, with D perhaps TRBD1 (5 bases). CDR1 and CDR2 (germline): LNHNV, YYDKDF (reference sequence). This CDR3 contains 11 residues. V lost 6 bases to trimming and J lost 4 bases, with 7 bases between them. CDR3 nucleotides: TGTGCCACCAGGTCAGGGTACGAGCAGTACTTC. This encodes CATRSGYEQYF.

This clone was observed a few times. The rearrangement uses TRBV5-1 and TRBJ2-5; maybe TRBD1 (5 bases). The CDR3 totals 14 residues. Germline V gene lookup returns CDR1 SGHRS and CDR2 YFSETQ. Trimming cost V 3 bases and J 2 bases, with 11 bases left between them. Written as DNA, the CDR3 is TGCGCCAGCAGCTCACAGGCGATGCAAGAGACCCAGTACTTC. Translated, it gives CASSSQAMQETQYF.

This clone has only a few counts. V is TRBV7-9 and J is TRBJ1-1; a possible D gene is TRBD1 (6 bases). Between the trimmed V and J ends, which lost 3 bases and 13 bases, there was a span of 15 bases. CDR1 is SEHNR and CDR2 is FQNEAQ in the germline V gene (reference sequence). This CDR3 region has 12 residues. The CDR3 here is CASSFPQGFGFF. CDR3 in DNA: TGTGCCAGCAGCTTCCCACAGGGATTCGGTTTCTTT.

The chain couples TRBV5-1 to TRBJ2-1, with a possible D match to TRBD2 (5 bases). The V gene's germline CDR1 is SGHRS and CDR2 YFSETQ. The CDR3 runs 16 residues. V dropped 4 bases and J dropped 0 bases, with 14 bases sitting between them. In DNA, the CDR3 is TGCGCCAGCAGCCGGTTAGCGCTAAGCTCCTACAATGAGCAGTTCTTC. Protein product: CASSRLALSSYNEQFF.

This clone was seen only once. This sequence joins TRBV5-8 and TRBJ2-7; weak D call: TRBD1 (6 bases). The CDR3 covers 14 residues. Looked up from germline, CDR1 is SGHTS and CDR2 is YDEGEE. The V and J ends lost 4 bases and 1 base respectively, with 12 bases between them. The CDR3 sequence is CASSRTDRSYEQYF. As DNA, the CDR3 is TGTGCCAGCAGCAGAACGGACAGATCCTACGAGCAGTACTTC.

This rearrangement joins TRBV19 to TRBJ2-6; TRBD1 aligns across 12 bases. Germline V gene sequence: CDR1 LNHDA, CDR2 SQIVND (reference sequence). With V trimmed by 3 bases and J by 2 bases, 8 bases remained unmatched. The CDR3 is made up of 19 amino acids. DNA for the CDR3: TGTGCCAGTAGTATTATGTCGGGACAGGGGGCAGCTGGGGCCAACGTCCTGACTTTC. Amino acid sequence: CASSIMSGQGAAGANVLTF.

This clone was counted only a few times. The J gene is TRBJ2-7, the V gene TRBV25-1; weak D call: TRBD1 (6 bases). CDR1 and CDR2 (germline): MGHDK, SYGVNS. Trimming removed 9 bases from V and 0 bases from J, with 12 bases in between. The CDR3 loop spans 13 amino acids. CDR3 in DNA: TGTGCCAGTAGACAGGCTGGCTCCTACGAGCAGTACTTC. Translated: CASRQAGSYEQYF.

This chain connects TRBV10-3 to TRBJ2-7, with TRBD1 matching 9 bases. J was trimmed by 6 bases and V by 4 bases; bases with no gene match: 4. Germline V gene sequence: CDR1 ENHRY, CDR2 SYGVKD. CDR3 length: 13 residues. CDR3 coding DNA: TGTGCCATCAGTGGGGACAGGGAAGGCGAGCAGTACTTC. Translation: CAISGDREGEQYF.

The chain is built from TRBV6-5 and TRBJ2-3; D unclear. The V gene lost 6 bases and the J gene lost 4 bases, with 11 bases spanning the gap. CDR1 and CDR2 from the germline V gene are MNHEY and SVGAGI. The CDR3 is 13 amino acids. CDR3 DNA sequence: TGTGCCAGCAGGCGAAACTTTCCAGATACGCAGTATTTT. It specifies CASRRNFPDTQYF.

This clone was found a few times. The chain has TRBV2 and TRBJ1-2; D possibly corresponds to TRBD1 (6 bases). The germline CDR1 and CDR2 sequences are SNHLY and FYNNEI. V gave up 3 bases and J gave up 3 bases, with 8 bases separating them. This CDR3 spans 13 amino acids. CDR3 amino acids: CASSDEGDYGYTF. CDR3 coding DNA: TGTGCCAGCAGTGATGAGGGGGACTATGGCTACACCTTC.

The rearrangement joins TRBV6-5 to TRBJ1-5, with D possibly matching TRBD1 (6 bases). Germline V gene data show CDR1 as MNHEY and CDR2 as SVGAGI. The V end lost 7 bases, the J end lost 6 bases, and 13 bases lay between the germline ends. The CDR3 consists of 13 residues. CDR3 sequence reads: CASTAGGAQPQHF. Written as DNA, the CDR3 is TGTGCCAGCACCGCGGGGGGGGCTCAGCCCCAGCATTTT.

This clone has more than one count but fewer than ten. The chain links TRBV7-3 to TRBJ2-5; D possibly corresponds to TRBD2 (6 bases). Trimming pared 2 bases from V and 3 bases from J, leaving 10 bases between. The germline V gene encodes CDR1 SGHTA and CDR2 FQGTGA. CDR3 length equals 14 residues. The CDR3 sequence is CASSLSGGKETQYF. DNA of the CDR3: TGTGCCAGCAGCTTATCAGGCGGGAAAGAGACCCAGTACTTC.

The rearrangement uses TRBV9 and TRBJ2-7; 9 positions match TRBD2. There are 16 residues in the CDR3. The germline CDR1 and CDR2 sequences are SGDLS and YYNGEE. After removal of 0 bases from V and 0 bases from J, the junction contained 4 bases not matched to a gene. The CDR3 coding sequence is TGTGCCAGCAGCGTAGCGAGCGGGGGGCACTCCTACGAGCAGTACTTC. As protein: CASSVASGGHSYEQYF.

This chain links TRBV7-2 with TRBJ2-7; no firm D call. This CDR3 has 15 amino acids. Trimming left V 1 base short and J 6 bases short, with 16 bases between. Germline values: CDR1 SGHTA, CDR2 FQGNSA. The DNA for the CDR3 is TGTGCCAGCAGCTTAGGTCGGGTCCTAGTGCGCGAGCAGTACTTC. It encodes CASSLGRVLVREQYF.

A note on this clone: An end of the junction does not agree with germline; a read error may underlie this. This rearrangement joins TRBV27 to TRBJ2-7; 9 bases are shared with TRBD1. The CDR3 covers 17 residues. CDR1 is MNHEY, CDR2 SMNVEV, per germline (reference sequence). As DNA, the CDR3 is TGTGCCAGCAGTTCCACAGGGGGCGGCTCTAATGGGTACGAGAAGTACTTC. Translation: CASSSTGGGSNGYEKYF.

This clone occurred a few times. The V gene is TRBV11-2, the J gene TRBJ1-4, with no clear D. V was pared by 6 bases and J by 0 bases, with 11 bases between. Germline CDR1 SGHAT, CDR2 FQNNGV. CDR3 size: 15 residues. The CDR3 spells CASSAGESTNEKLFF. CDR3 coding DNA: TGTGCCAGCAGTGCGGGAGAGTCAACTAATGAAAAACTGTTTTTT.